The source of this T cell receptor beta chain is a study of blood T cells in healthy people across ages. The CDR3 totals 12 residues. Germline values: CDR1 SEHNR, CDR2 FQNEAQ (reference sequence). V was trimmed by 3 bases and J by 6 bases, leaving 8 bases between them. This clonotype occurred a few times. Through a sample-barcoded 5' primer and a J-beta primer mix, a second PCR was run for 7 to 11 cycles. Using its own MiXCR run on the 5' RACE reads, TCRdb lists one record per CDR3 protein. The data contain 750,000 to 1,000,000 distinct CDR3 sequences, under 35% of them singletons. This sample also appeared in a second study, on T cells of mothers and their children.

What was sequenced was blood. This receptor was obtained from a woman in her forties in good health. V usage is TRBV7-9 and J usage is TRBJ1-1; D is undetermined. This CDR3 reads CASSFADSEAFF. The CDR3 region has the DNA TGTGCCAGCAGCTTCGCCGACTCTGAAGCTTTCTTT.